The clone carrying this T cell receptor beta chain turned up a few times. This sample is drawn from a study of blood T cell repertoires in COVID-19. For the study at large: The study drew acute and convalescent COVID-19 samples from the United States, Italy and Spain. PBMCs, B-cell-depleted T cells, or T cells were the source of the cDNA or gDNA that made up the material.

Seattle researchers signed up patients amid active infection and tracked them longitudinally. Sequenced by immunoSEQ multiplex PCR; TCRdb stores in-frame clones only, minus some. The sample comprises about 220,000 clones, roughly 80% of which are singletons, and 5.2% rests with the top ten. The V and J ends lost 5 bases and 1 base respectively, with 18 bases between them. This CDR3 has 17 amino acids. Germline values: CDR1 SGHVS, CDR2 FNYEAQ. The rearrangement links TRBV7-6 to TRBJ1-5; D is possibly TRBD1 (6 bases). Sequencing was carried out using peripheral blood. The receptor was isolated from an older woman with COVID-19, enrolled during active disease. The CDR3 loop reads CASSPAGGAWSNQPQHF. CDR3 bases: TGTGCCAGCAGCCCAGCGGGGGGGGCGTGGAGCAATCAGCCCCAGCATTTT.